This T cell receptor beta chain derives from a study of patients and donors after allogeneic stem cell transplantation. This clonotype was observed many times. TCRdb itself ran the RT-PCR reads through MiXCR, one entry per CDR3 protein. The repertoire consists of some 230,000 distinct CDR3 sequences, with about 14% occurring once and the leading ten covering 11%. Per the germline V gene, CDR1 is KGHSH and CDR2 is LQKENI. The CDR3 contains 14 residues. After removal of 7 bases from V and 2 bases from J, the junction contained 5 bases not matched to a gene. The V gene is TRBV18, the J gene TRBJ2-3, with 8 nucleotides matching TRBD2. Input material: blood, either unsorted or a sorted T cell fraction (not recorded which). This sequence originates from a human donor who was either an allogeneic HSCT recipient or a stem cell or donor lymphocyte infusion donor (not recorded which). It is not recorded whose cells these are; they may come from a transplant donor. As DNA, the CDR3 is TGTGCCAGCTTCCGGGGGGGCAACACAGATACGCAGTATTTT. Translating gives CASFRGGNTDTQYF.